Sequencing of this T cell receptor beta chain was carried out in a study of T cell repertoires in cytomegalovirus infection. Points from the study as a whole: Cumulative public TCR beta family frequency identified CMV carriers with the relevant HLA.

TCRdb re-analysed the reads in MiXCR, keeping a single row per CDR3 protein. The table includes 680,000 or so distinct CDR3 sequences, less than 40% detected once. Remarks on this clonotype: Its matching antigen is unknown.

The V and J ends lost 3 bases and 0 bases respectively, with 9 bases between them. This CDR3 is built from 14 residues. Germline assignment: CDR1 DFQATT and CDR2 SNEGSKA (reference sequence). Material for sequencing was PBMCs. The source is a human donor in good health (CMV status not recorded). Some clones in this sample may be carry-over from other donors' samples. V gene TRBV20-1 combines with J gene TRBJ2-4; a weak D match, TRBD2 (6 bases). The DNA for the CDR3 is TGCAGTGCTAGCTCCGGGGGAGCCAAAAACATTCAGTACTTC. Translating gives CSASSGGAKNIQYF.